This T cell receptor beta chain was recorded in a study of cytomegalovirus exposure and HLA in healthy donors. Losses at the gene ends were 7 bases for V and 6 bases for J; bases not matched to a gene: 22. The CDR3 spans 18 residues. The germline V gene encodes CDR1 MDHEN and CDR2 SYDVKM. The table came from immunoSEQ multiplex PCR; TCRdb's copy has only in-frame clones and leaves some out. The sample records 150,000 to 200,000 clones, just under 90% being singletons. The V gene is TRBV28, the J gene TRBJ2-7; TRBD1 aligns across 9 bases. Sequencing used PBMCs. The origin of this receptor is a young man in good health and CMV-seropositive. The CDR3 sequence: CASTGGQGFFLRTGEQYF. Here the CDR3 DNA reads TGTGCCAGCACGGGGGGACAGGGATTCTTCTTGAGGACGGGCGAGCAGTACTTC.